Below are 27 T cell receptor beta chains sequenced from a single sample in a study of blood T cell repertoires in COVID-19. Generated by immunoSEQ multiplex PCR, the TCRdb table keeps only in-frame clones and is missing some. The data show roughly 55,000 clones, around 87% seen once. Sequences were obtained from peripheral blood. The receptors were sampled from a man aged 60 to 69 with active or convalescent COVID-19.

The rearrangement uses TRBV30 and TRBJ1-2; the D is unclear. CDR3 length: 13 residues. The V gene lost 1 base and the J gene lost 2 bases, with 8 bases spanning the gap. CDR1 is GTSNPN, CDR2 SVGIG, per germline (reference sequence). CDR3 amino acids: CAWSGAPNYGYTF. CDR3 in DNA: TGTGCCTGGAGTGGGGCTCCAAACTATGGCTACACCTTC.

This clone was counted a few times. The chain has TRBV7-2 and TRBJ1-5; D remains ambiguous. V was pared by 5 bases and J by 0 bases, with 11 bases between. From germline, CDR1 is SGHTA and CDR2 FQGNSA. This CDR3 contains 15 residues. DNA for the CDR3: TGTGCCAGCAGCAAGGACTCCAATAGCAATCAGCCCCAGCATTTT. Translating it yields CASSKDSNSNQPQHF.

This chain connects TRBV5-5 to TRBJ1-4; TRBD1 matches 11 bases. The germline gives CDR1 SGHKS, CDR2 YYEKEE (reference sequence). This CDR3 has 14 residues. V dropped 3 bases and J dropped 7; count of bases not matched to a gene: 2. DNA of the CDR3: TGTGCCAGCAGCTGGGACAGGGGGAGTGAAAAACTGTTTTTT. Protein: CASSWDRGSEKLFF.

This chain connects TRBV6-1 to TRBJ1-1, with 8 bases identical to TRBD1. Germline V CDR1 and CDR2: MNHNS, SASEGT. This CDR3 contains 13 residues. J gave up 5 bases and V 2 bases, and 1 base lay outside the gene matches. The CDR3 protein is CASSERQGTEAFF. The CDR3 nucleotides read TGTGCCAGCAGTGAACGACAGGGGACTGAAGCTTTCTTT.

This chain links TRBV10-3 with TRBJ1-6, with a weak D call TRBD1 (6 bases). Trimming shortened V by 5 bases and J by 7 bases, and 12 bases separated the two germline ends. The CDR3 spans 14 residues. Germline lookup yields CDR1 ENHRY and CDR2 SYGVKD. The chain's CDR3 is CAISSGAGNSPLHF. Written as DNA, the CDR3 is TGTGCCATCAGTTCAGGGGCCGGGAATTCACCCCTCCACTTT.

The V and J genes are TRBV19 and TRBJ2-7, with 8 nucleotides matching TRBD2. With 3 bases clipped from V and 1 base from J, the junction kept 5 bases outside the gene matches. From germline, CDR1 is LNHDA and CDR2 SQIVND (reference sequence). The CDR3 sequence is 15 residues long. DNA of the CDR3: TGTGCCAGTAGTATGTTGACTAGCGCTTCCTACGAGCAGTACTTC. As protein: CASSMLTSASYEQYF.

This clone was found a few times. The chain employs TRBV6-6 and TRBJ1-6; 9 nucleotides agree with TRBD1. CDR3 length: 13 amino acids. The V segment lost 8 bases and the J segment 12 bases; nucleotides outside the gene matches: 8. Germline CDR1 is MNHNY and CDR2 is SVGAGI (reference sequence). The CDR3 DNA reads TGTGCCAGCCAAGGGACAGGGACCCTACCCCTCCACTTT. The encoded protein is CASQGTGTLPLHF.

The rearrangement links TRBV7-9 to TRBJ2-4; TRBD1 agrees at 10 bases. The CDR3 sequence is 14 residues long. Trimming cost V 5 bases and J 6 bases; bases outside gene matches: 4. CDR1 SEHNR and CDR2 FQNEAQ come from the germline V gene (reference sequence). CDR3 DNA: TGTGCCAGCAGCCAGGACAGGGGGTTAAACATTCAGTACTTC. This sequence encodes CASSQDRGLNIQYF.

The chain combines TRBV4-3 with TRBJ2-5; 10 nucleotides match TRBD2. The V gene end was trimmed by 1 base and the J gene end by 6 bases; junction bases not matched to a gene: 8. The length of the CDR3 is 16 residues. Germline lookup yields CDR1 LGHNA and CDR2 YSLEER. The CDR3 loop is CASSQGLSGGRKTQYF. DNA for the CDR3: TGCGCCAGCAGCCAAGGCCTTAGCGGGGGGAGAAAGACCCAGTACTTC.

This clone came up a few times. CDR3 sequence reads: CATSEKTSGRNTDTQYF. The CDR3 DNA reads TGTGCCACCAGTGAAAAAACTAGCGGGAGGAACACAGATACGCAGTATTTT. V is TRBV24-1 and J is TRBJ2-3; 12 bases agree with TRBD2. The J segment lost 2 bases and the V segment lost 4 bases, leaving 6 bases of the junction unmatched. Per the germline V gene, CDR1 is KGHDR and CDR2 is SFDVKD. The CDR3 contains 17 residues.

This clone was seen only once. CDR3 residues: CASSHPRDREALEQYF. CDR3 bases: TGTGCCAGCAGCCATCCCCGGGACAGGGAAGCTCTCGAGCAGTACTTC. The chain has TRBV14 and TRBJ2-7; the match to TRBD1 covers 9 bases. This CDR3 is built from 16 residues. From germline, CDR1 is SGHDN and CDR2 FVKESK. Unmatched junction bases numbered 12, after V lost 3 bases and J lost 6 bases.

The J gene is TRBJ2-1, the V gene TRBV6-5; maybe TRBD2 (6 bases). V dropped 5 bases and J dropped 10 bases, with 12 bases sitting between them. Germline assignment: CDR1 MNHEY and CDR2 SVGAGI. The CDR3 covers 12 residues. The CDR3 nucleotides are TGTGCCAGCAGTCGGGACTTTGGGGAGCAGTTCTTC. Amino acid sequence: CASSRDFGEQFF.

This clone was counted a few times. V is TRBV14 and J is TRBJ2-2, with a possible D match to TRBD2 (6 bases). The V gene's germline CDR1 is SGHDN and CDR2 FVKESK. The CDR3 runs 17 residues. Trimming removed 4 bases at V and 2 bases at J, with 17 bases between. The CDR3 sequence: CASSLQMVAGNTGELFF. CDR3 DNA sequence: TGTGCCAGCAGCCTCCAAATGGTGGCGGGAAACACCGGGGAGCTGTTTTTT.

J is TRBJ1-5 and V is TRBV6-2 or TRBV6-3, with D tentatively TRBD1 (6 bases). The germline V gene has CDR1 MNHEY and CDR2 SVGEGT. The CDR3 has 16 amino acids. V lost 5 bases and J 2 bases, leaving 16 bases between the germline ends. The CDR3 here is CASSPDSRPGNQPQHF. The CDR3 coding sequence is TGTGCCAGCAGTCCGGACAGTCGGCCGGGCAATCAGCCCCAGCATTTT.

J is TRBJ1-1 and V is TRBV28; D gene ambiguous. Germline V gives CDR1 MDHEN, CDR2 SYDVKM. With 7 bases removed from V and 6 bases from J, the gap between germline ends came to 18 bases. The CDR3 loop spans 14 amino acids. The CDR3: CASTTPLGLPEAFF. CDR3 nucleotide sequence: TGTGCCAGCACTACCCCCCTCGGACTACCTGAAGCTTTCTTT.

The gene calls are TRBV5-4 and TRBJ2-7; TRBD2 matches 11 bases. Germline CDR1 and CDR2: SGHNT and YYREEE (reference sequence). Unmatched junction bases numbered 15, after V lost 4 bases and J lost 9 bases. The CDR3 is 16 residues long. Here the CDR3 DNA reads TGTGCCAGCAGCCCCGATAGCCAGACTAGCGGGGCTGGGCAGTACTTC. The encoded protein is CASSPDSQTSGAGQYF.

The V gene is TRBV10-3, the J gene TRBJ2-4; D gene ambiguous. Germline V gives CDR1 ENHRY, CDR2 SYGVKD. V dropped 6 bases and J dropped 5 bases, with 11 bases sitting between them. CDR3 length: 13 residues. The CDR3 DNA reads TGTGCCATCAGGGCTCTGGCCGAAAACATTCAGTACTTC. Protein product: CAIRALAENIQYF.

This chain connects TRBV10-2 to TRBJ2-5; 7 bases match TRBD2. J was trimmed by 4 bases and V by 4 bases; bases with no gene match: 0. CDR1 is WSHSY and CDR2 is SAAADI in the germline V gene. The CDR3 extends over 12 amino acids. The CDR3 here is CASSGGGETQYF. The CDR3 nucleotides read TGCGCCAGCAGTGGGGGGGGAGAGACCCAGTACTTC.

The gene calls are TRBV5-8 and TRBJ2-7; 10 bases agree with TRBD1. Germline CDR1 is SGHTS and CDR2 is YDEGEE. Unmatched junction bases numbered 11, after V lost 4 bases and J lost 7 bases. The CDR3 spans 15 residues. Written as DNA, the CDR3 is TGTGCCAGCAGCCGCGACAGGGGGCGACTCCTGGAGCAGTACTTC. It codes for CASSRDRGRLLEQYF.

V gene TRBV2 combines with J gene TRBJ2-7; the D call may be TRBD1 or TRBD2 (9 bases each). The CDR3 length is 23 residues. Trimming stripped 8 bases from V and 4 bases from J, with 45 bases between. Germline V gene lookup returns CDR1 SNHLY and CDR2 FYNNEI. The CDR3 region has the DNA TGTGCCAGCGAGGGACAGGGAAGGGTTGGCGGGAGGGGTACCTTCACAAGGGGTTACGAGCAGTACTTC. Translated: CASEGQGRVGGRGTFTRGYEQYF.

The rearrangement joins TRBV7-2 to TRBJ1-4, with D possibly TRBD1 on 5 matching bases. The CDR3 length is 15 residues. Trimming stripped 6 bases from V and 7 bases from J, with 18 bases between. Germline assignment: CDR1 SGHTA and CDR2 FQGNSA. Here the CDR3 DNA reads TGTGCCAGCAGGGCAGGGTCCAGGTCCGGTGAAAAACTGTTTTTT. It yields the protein CASRAGSRSGEKLFF.

This clone has more than one count but fewer than ten. V and J are TRBV7-8 and TRBJ2-7, with TRBD1 matching over 8 bases. The germline V gene encodes CDR1 SGHVS and CDR2 FQNEAQ. V dropped 4 bases and J dropped 3; count of bases not matched to a gene: 5. There are 14 residues in the CDR3. The CDR3 DNA is TGTGCCAGCAGCTCTTGGACAGGGAACTACGAGCAGTACTTC. It codes for CASSSWTGNYEQYF.

The V gene is TRBV4-1, the J gene TRBJ2-1; 9 bases align to TRBD2. Germline V gene sequence: CDR1 MGHRA, CDR2 YSYEKL. The CDR3 covers 16 residues. Trimming at V came to 3 bases and at J to 9 bases, leaving 12 bases not matched to a gene. For the CDR3, the DNA is TGCGCCAGCAGCCAGGAGAGCGGGAGGTCCTGGGGTGAGCAGTTCTTC. This codes for CASSQESGRSWGEQFF.

The gene calls are TRBV2 and TRBJ1-2; TRBD1 aligns across 7 bases. The junction had 9 bases not matched to a gene; V was cut back by 0 bases and J by 8 bases. The CDR3 runs 15 residues. Germline assignment: CDR1 SNHLY and CDR2 FYNNEI. The CDR3 spells CASSEADGTVSGYTF. The CDR3 DNA follows: TGTGCCAGCAGTGAAGCGGACGGGACAGTGAGCGGCTACACCTTC.

The chain links TRBV12-5 to TRBJ1-4; perhaps TRBD1 as D (6 bases). Germline assignment: CDR1 LGHNT and CDR2 FRNRAP. The V and J ends lost 5 bases and 3 bases respectively, with 13 bases between them. The CDR3 has 15 amino acids. In DNA form, the CDR3 reads TGTGCTAGTGGTCAGGGGTTCTCAGCTAATGAAAAACTGTTTTTT. Its translation is CASGQGFSANEKLFF.

The chain links TRBV18 to TRBJ1-1; 8 nucleotides align to TRBD1. Trimming at V came to 2 bases and at J to 0 bases, leaving 2 bases not matched to a gene. The germline V gene encodes CDR1 KGHSH and CDR2 LQKENI. The CDR3 consists of 15 residues. Written as DNA, the CDR3 is TGTGCCAGCTCACCAGGGACAGGAGTGAACACTGAAGCTTTCTTT. Amino acid sequence: CASSPGTGVNTEAFF. The whole variable domain, filled in from reference TRBV18 and TRBJ1-1, reads NAGVMQNPRHLVRRRGQEARLRCSPMKGHSHVYWYRQLPEEGLKFMVYLQKENIIDESGMPKERFSAEFPKEGPSILRIQQVVRGDSAAYFCASSPGTGVNTEAFFGQGTRLTVV.

In this sample, this clone turned up once. The J gene is TRBJ1-1, the V gene TRBV19; D is perhaps TRBD1 (5 bases). Trimming shortened V by 4 bases and J by 6 bases, and 15 bases separated the two germline ends. CDR1 and CDR2 (germline): LNHDA, SQIVND (reference sequence). This CDR3 comprises 14 residues. For the CDR3, the DNA is TGTGCCAGTAGTAGGAGGGAAAAGGGGCCTGAAGCTTTCTTT. Translating it yields CASSRREKGPEAFF. The complete variable domain, with remaining parts taken from reference TRBV19 and TRBJ1-1, reads DGGITQSPKYLFRKEGQNVTLSCEQNLNHDAMYWYRQDPGQGLRLIYYSQIVNDFQKGDIAEGYSVSREKKESFPLTVTSAQKNPTAFYLCASSRREKGPEAFFGQGTRLTVV.